These 27 T cell receptor beta chains came from one sample sequenced in a study of blood T cell repertoires in COVID-19. Libraries were prepared by immunoSEQ multiplex PCR; TCRdb keeps only in-frame clonotypes and omits some of them. The table lists about 120,000 clones, around nine tenths of them singletons. The sample taken for sequencing was peripheral blood. The receptors here all came from a woman aged 45-65 years with acute or convalescent COVID-19.

This rearrangement joins TRBV11-3 to TRBJ1-5; no clear D gene. V lost 3 bases, J lost 5 bases, and 5 bases lay in between. The CDR3 length is 12 residues. In germline, CDR1 is SGHNT, CDR2 YENEEA. The chain's CDR3 is CASSFFDQPQHF. CDR3 nucleotide sequence: TGTGCCAGCAGCTTCTTCGATCAGCCCCAGCATTTT.

The CDR3 is CASRKGTGADPSYNEQFF. For the CDR3, the DNA is TGCGCCAGCAGGAAGGGGACAGGGGCTGACCCCTCCTACAATGAGCAGTTCTTC. The V call is TRBV5-1, the J call TRBJ2-1; TRBD1 matches 10 bases. This CDR3 has 18 amino acids. Germline CDR1 SGHRS, CDR2 YFSETQ. V shed 5 bases, J shed 0 bases, and the junction held 11 bases outside the gene matches.

This sequence joins TRBV7-9 and TRBJ2-7, with a weak D call TRBD1 (5 bases). Germline V gene data show CDR1 as SEHNR and CDR2 as FQNEAQ (reference sequence). V shed 6 bases and J shed 2 bases, with 8 bases lying between them. The CDR3 length is 12 residues. The CDR3: CASREGAYEQYF. The CDR3 DNA follows: TGTGCCAGCAGGGAAGGGGCCTACGAGCAGTACTTC.

V and J are TRBV6-6 and TRBJ1-5; 8 nucleotides agree with TRBD1. This CDR3 has 15 amino acids. Per germline, CDR1 MNHNY and CDR2 SVGAGI (reference sequence). V lost 6 bases, J lost 1 base, and 5 bases stayed unmatched. CDR3 residues: CASSPGQGSNQPQHF. The CDR3 nucleotides are TGTGCCAGCAGCCCTGGACAGGGAAGCAATCAGCCCCAGCATTTT.

The chain joins TRBV12-3 or TRBV12-4 to TRBJ2-1; D remains ambiguous. This CDR3 region has 13 residues. V shed 4 bases and J shed 5 bases, with 9 bases lying between them. Written as DNA, the CDR3 is TGTGCCAGCAGTTGGGTACGGGACAATGAGCAGTTCTTC. Translated: CASSWVRDNEQFF.

This chain joins TRBV5-1 and TRBJ1-5, with D possibly being TRBD1 (5 bases). The V end was cut by 4 bases, the J end by 8 bases, with 19 bases between. Germline lookup yields CDR1 SGHRS and CDR2 YFSETQ. This CDR3 is 15 amino acids long. The DNA of the CDR3 is TGCGCCAGCAGCCCCGGGGCGGGGCCTCCGGAGCCCCAGCATTTT. It translates to CASSPGAGPPEPQHF.

V gene TRBV7-8 combines with J gene TRBJ2-3, with 8 bases lining up with TRBD1. The CDR3 extends over 15 amino acids. V lost 5 bases to trimming and J lost 2 bases; unmatched junction nucleotides: 6. Germline loops: CDR1 SGHVS, CDR2 FQNEAQ. This chain's CDR3 is CASSARQGPTDTQYF. The CDR3 DNA reads as TGTGCCAGCAGCGCGAGACAGGGGCCCACAGATACGCAGTATTTT.

This chain uses TRBV15 with TRBJ1-1; D is unclear. V was trimmed by 0 bases and J by 4 bases, leaving 12 bases between them. This CDR3 comprises 15 residues. The germline CDR1 and CDR2 sequences are LNHNV and YYDKDF (reference sequence). CDR3 amino acids: CATSREEGISTEAFF. The CDR3 DNA follows: TGTGCCACCAGCAGAGAGGAGGGAATATCCACTGAAGCTTTCTTT.

J is TRBJ2-1 and V is TRBV19; 9 bases fit TRBD2. This CDR3 has 15 residues. Germline CDR1 reads LNHDA; CDR2 reads SQIVND (reference sequence). The trim removed 2 bases at V and 7 bases at J, leaving 6 bases unmatched. The CDR3 reads CASSIPSGGRNEQFF. CDR3 sequence (DNA): TGTGCCAGTAGTATACCAAGCGGGGGGAGGAATGAGCAGTTCTTC.

This chain joins TRBV19 and TRBJ2-3; D perhaps matches TRBD2 (7 bases). Germline CDR1 reads LNHDA; CDR2 reads SQIVND (reference sequence). The CDR3 contains 21 residues. The V end lost 4 bases, the J end lost 2 bases, and 31 bases lay between the germline ends. CDR3 amino acids: CASSTLGGIVGGGRDTDTQYF. CDR3 in DNA: TGTGCCAGTAGTACCCTTGGAGGAATAGTGGGCGGGGGCCGTGACACAGATACGCAGTATTTT.

The gene calls are TRBV10-1 and TRBJ1-1, with 7 bases lining up with TRBD1. Trimming removed 6 bases from V and 1 base from J; junction bases left unmatched: 11. Germline V gene lookup returns CDR1 WNHNN and CDR2 SYGVQD (reference sequence). The CDR3 length is 16 residues. CDR3 sequence: CASSPNTGAGNTEAFF. The CDR3 nucleotides are TGCGCCAGCAGCCCAAATACAGGGGCCGGGAACACTGAAGCTTTCTTT.

The chain joins TRBV30 to TRBJ1-6, with 9 bases lining up with TRBD1. The CDR3 is 13 residues long. Germline V gives CDR1 GTSNPN, CDR2 SVGIG (reference sequence). V shed 4 bases and J 10 bases; nucleotides not matched to a gene: 5. CDR3 in DNA: TGTGCCTGGAAGGGACAGGGAGCCTCACCCCTCCACTTT. Amino acid sequence: CAWKGQGASPLHF.

The CDR3 nucleotides are TGTGCCAGCTCACCCGGGACAACCTACGAGCAGTACTTC. Its translation: CASSPGTTYEQYF. The genes are TRBV18 and TRBJ2-7; possibly TRBD1 for D (6 bases). Germline CDR1 is KGHSH and CDR2 is LQKENI. This CDR3 is built from 13 residues. V was pared by 3 bases and J by 2 bases, with 8 bases between.

V usage is TRBV7-6 and J usage is TRBJ2-3; the D gene is possibly TRBD2 (5 bases). The germline V and J ends were trimmed by 1 base and 5 bases, with 16 bases remaining between them. The CDR3 has 16 residues. In germline, CDR1 is SGHVS, CDR2 FNYEAQ. The CDR3 loop is CASSLGRNWMGDTQYF. The CDR3 nucleotides read TGTGCCAGCAGCTTAGGGAGGAACTGGATGGGAGATACGCAGTATTTT.

The chain carries TRBV7-9 and TRBJ1-1; 9 bases are a match to TRBD1. Unmatched junction bases numbered 12, after V lost 5 bases and J lost 11 bases. In germline, CDR1 is SEHNR, CDR2 FQNEAQ (reference sequence). This CDR3 spans 14 amino acids. The CDR3 region is CASSDRDRAGWAFF. CDR3 bases: TGTGCCAGCAGCGATAGGGACAGGGCGGGTTGGGCTTTCTTT.

The CDR3 DNA is TGTGCCAGTAGTATAGTGGTGACTAGTTCGGAGACCCAGTACTTC. Its translation is CASSIVVTSSETQYF. This chain connects TRBV19 to TRBJ2-5; weak D call: TRBD2 (6 bases). The germline CDR1 and CDR2 sequences are LNHDA and SQIVND (reference sequence). The CDR3 length is 15 residues. The V and J ends lost 1 base and 5 bases respectively, with 14 bases between them. The entire variable domain, with the rest obtained from reference TRBV19 and TRBJ2-5, is as follows: DGGITQSPKYLFRKEGQNVTLSCEQNLNHDAMYWYRQDPGQGLRLIYYSQIVNDFQKGDIAEGYSVSREKKESFPLTVTSAQKNPTAFYLCASSIVVTSSETQYFGPGTRLLVL.

The J gene is TRBJ2-1, the V gene TRBV29-1; a possible D gene is TRBD2 (5 bases). The CDR3 has 15 residues. Per germline, CDR1 SQVTM and CDR2 ANQGSEA. The V end lost 0 bases, the J end lost 5 bases, and 14 bases lay between the germline ends. This chain's CDR3 is CSVEDFRERNNEQFF. The CDR3 coding sequence is TGCAGCGTTGAAGATTTTAGGGAGCGGAACAATGAGCAGTTCTTC.

The rearrangement uses TRBV6-1 and TRBJ1-2; tentatively, D is TRBD1 (6 bases). Germline CDR1 is MNHNS and CDR2 is SASEGT. CDR3 length: 13 residues. Between the trimmed V and J ends, which lost 2 bases and 3 bases, there was a span of 7 bases. CDR3 nucleotide sequence: TGTGCCAGCAGTGAATCAGGGGACTATGGCTACACCTTC. Its protein product is CASSESGDYGYTF.

The J gene is TRBJ1-4, the V gene TRBV19; D uncertain. This CDR3 comprises 15 residues. The V end lost 5 bases, the J end lost 2 bases, and 12 bases lay between the germline ends. Per the germline V gene, CDR1 is LNHDA and CDR2 is SQIVND (reference sequence). The CDR3 sequence: CASSSLGATNEKLFF. In DNA, the CDR3 is TGTGCCAGTAGTTCTCTCGGTGCGACTAATGAAAAACTGTTTTTT.

V usage is TRBV2 and J usage is TRBJ1-1, with D perhaps matching TRBD1 (6 bases). Germline V gene data show CDR1 as SNHLY and CDR2 as FYNNEI. V was clipped by 8 bases and J by 0 bases, with 10 bases between them. The CDR3 extends over 13 amino acids. The CDR3 protein is CASLRGLNTEAFF. The CDR3 nucleotides are TGTGCCAGCTTGAGGGGGTTGAACACTGAAGCTTTCTTT.

This clone was counted a few times. This chain links TRBV27 with TRBJ1-1; the match to TRBD1 covers 10 bases. The germline V gene encodes CDR1 MNHEY and CDR2 SMNVEV (reference sequence). CDR3 length equals 13 residues. V gave up 7 bases and J gave up 4 bases; unmatched junction bases: 3. The CDR3 nucleotides are TGTGCCAGCAAGGGACAGGGGAGCACTGAAGCTTTCTTT. It translates to CASKGQGSTEAFF.

This rearrangement joins TRBV11-2 to TRBJ1-2; D is uncertain. Trimming removed 3 bases from V and 3 bases from J, with 5 bases in between. CDR3 length equals 12 residues. Germline V lookup: CDR1 SGHAT, CDR2 FQNNGV. The CDR3 region is CASSFTDYGYTF. The CDR3 coding sequence is TGTGCCAGCAGCTTTACGGACTATGGCTACACCTTC. Drawing the rest from reference TRBV11-2 and TRBJ1-2, the complete variable domain is EAGVAQSPRYKIIEKRQSVAFWCNPISGHATLYWYQQILGQGPKLLIQFQNNGVVDDSQLPKDRFSAERLKGVDSTLKIQPAKLEDSAVYLCASSFTDYGYTFGSGTRLTVV.

The chain carries TRBV7-2 and TRBJ1-2; 7 bases align to TRBD1. Trimming removed 3 bases from V and 2 bases from J; junction bases left unmatched: 9. The CDR3 runs to 16 residues. Germline V gene data show CDR1 as SGHTA and CDR2 as FQGNSA. CDR3 sequence (DNA): TGTGCCAGCAGCTTTCGAATGACAGGGTTCAACTATGGCTACACCTTC. Its protein is CASSFRMTGFNYGYTF.

This clone was recorded only once. V gene TRBV5-1 combines with J gene TRBJ2-1; a weak D match, TRBD2 (5 bases). The CDR3 length is 14 residues. Between the trimmed V and J ends, which lost 4 bases and 4 bases, there was a span of 12 bases. The germline CDR1 and CDR2 sequences are SGHRS and YFSETQ. The CDR3 DNA reads as TGCGCCAGCAGCCCTCGGACGGGATACAATGAGCAGTTCTTC. Residues: CASSPRTGYNEQFF.

The chain couples TRBV7-9 to TRBJ2-5; D is unresolved. Germline V gene data show CDR1 as SEHNR and CDR2 as FQNEAQ (reference sequence). The V end was cut by 2 bases, the J end by 3 bases, with 10 bases between. This CDR3 is built from 14 residues. The CDR3 here is CASSLNGREETQYF. The DNA of the CDR3 is TGTGCCAGCAGCTTAAACGGTAGAGAAGAGACCCAGTACTTC.

In its sample, this clone was seen once. The CDR3 loop reads CASSLRQGAGYNEQFF. The CDR3 bases are TGCGCCAGCAGCTTAAGACAGGGGGCGGGGTACAATGAGCAGTTCTTC. V usage is TRBV5-1 and J usage is TRBJ2-1; 10 bases line up with TRBD1. This CDR3 region has 16 residues. Per the germline V gene, CDR1 is SGHRS and CDR2 is YFSETQ. Trimming cost V 2 bases and J 4 bases; bases outside gene matches: 6.

The gene calls are TRBV30 and TRBJ1-4; D may be TRBD1 (6 bases). The CDR3 has 14 residues. Germline V gene lookup returns CDR1 GTSNPN and CDR2 SVGIG (reference sequence). V was pared by 5 bases and J by 6 bases, with 16 bases between. CDR3 residues: CAWGTTGVHEKLFF. The CDR3 DNA sequence: TGTGCCTGGGGGACAACCGGGGTCCATGAAAAACTGTTTTTT.